Each of the 8 T cell receptor beta chains below was sequenced from the same sample in a study of T cells after yellow fever vaccination. MiXCR was run by TCRdb on the 5' RACE reads, yielding one entry per CDR3 protein. Of 300,000 to 400,000 distinct CDR3 sequences detected, under 15% appear once; the ten largest clones hold 3.2%. The sample in question was CD4+ T cells sorted from PBMCs, obtained 15 days after the yellow fever booster vaccination. Receptors were obtained from a man between 18 and 35 years old who received the YFV17D yellow fever vaccine.

This sequence joins TRBV11-3 and TRBJ2-3; D gene unclear. This CDR3 has 16 residues. Germline V gene sequence: CDR1 SGHNT, CDR2 YENEEA. The V and J ends lost 1 base and 0 bases respectively, with 11 bases between them. CDR3 DNA sequence: TGTGCCAGCAGCTTAGGTCGAGGTATCAGCACAGATACGCAGTATTTT. It is translated as CASSLGRGISTDTQYF.

This clonotype showed up many times. The CDR3 sequence is CSVQLDLADTQYF. CDR3 DNA sequence: TGCAGCGTACAACTAGATCTGGCAGATACGCAGTATTTT. The chain has TRBV29-1 and TRBJ2-3; D possibly corresponds to TRBD2 (5 bases). The CDR3 is 13 amino acids. Germline V gene sequence: CDR1 SQVTM, CDR2 ANQGSEA. Deletions cut 6 bases from V and 4 bases from J, with 14 bases between.

In this sample, this clonotype turned up a few times. This chain links TRBV18 with TRBJ2-1, with TRBD2 identical over 8 bases. V was pared by 6 bases and J by 13 bases, with 5 bases of the junction left unmatched. CDR3 length equals 11 residues. Looked up from germline, CDR1 is KGHSH and CDR2 is LQKENI. The CDR3 sequence is CASSASGSQFF. The CDR3 coding sequence is TGTGCCAGCTCGGCTAGCGGGTCTCAGTTCTTC.

This clonotype was seen more than once but under ten times. This sequence joins TRBV6-2 or TRBV6-3 and TRBJ2-7, with 8 nucleotides matching TRBD2. This CDR3 comprises 17 residues. Germline assignment: CDR1 MNHEY and CDR2 SVGEGT. V was clipped by 0 bases and J by 2 bases; unmatched bases: 9. The CDR3 coding sequence is TGTGCCAGCAGTTACTCGATCAGCCAGCGGGGGACCTACGAGCAGTACTTC. This sequence encodes CASSYSISQRGTYEQYF.

This chain uses TRBV5-6 with TRBJ1-1; 8 bases fit TRBD1. The V segment lost 4 bases and the J segment 3 bases; nucleotides outside the gene matches: 8. This CDR3 spans 15 amino acids. Germline assignment: CDR1 SGHDT and CDR2 YYEEEE. Here the CDR3 reads CASSRFSDRDTEAFF. DNA for the CDR3: TGTGCCAGCAGCCGATTCTCGGACAGGGACACTGAAGCTTTCTTT.

This clonotype was detected ten times or more. The chain joins TRBV7-2 to TRBJ2-2, with 7 positions matching TRBD2. This CDR3 has 15 residues. Germline CDR1 SGHTA, CDR2 FQGNSA. J lost 4 bases, V lost 5 bases, and 7 bases had no gene match. CDR3 in DNA: TGTGCCAGCAGCCTCGCGGCTAGCGGCACCGGGGAGCTGTTTTTT. Translation: CASSLAASGTGELFF.

The V gene is TRBV6-2 or TRBV6-3, the J gene TRBJ2-1; 14 bases are shared with TRBD2. The germline gives CDR1 MNHEY, CDR2 SVGEGT. V shed 5 bases, J shed 10 bases, and the junction held 7 bases outside the gene matches. The CDR3 consists of 15 residues. CDR3 nucleotides: TGTGCCAGCAGTCGACTAGCGGGGGGGCCATGGGAGCAGTTCTTC. It encodes CASSRLAGGPWEQFF.

V is TRBV10-3 and J is TRBJ1-2; 11 nucleotides line up with TRBD1. Germline V gives CDR1 ENHRY, CDR2 SYGVKD. The CDR3 has 14 amino acids. V lost 3 bases to trimming and J lost 4 bases; unmatched junction nucleotides: 1. The chain's CDR3 is CAISDGTGGYGYTF. The CDR3 DNA follows: TGTGCCATCAGTGATGGGACAGGGGGCTATGGCTACACCTTC.